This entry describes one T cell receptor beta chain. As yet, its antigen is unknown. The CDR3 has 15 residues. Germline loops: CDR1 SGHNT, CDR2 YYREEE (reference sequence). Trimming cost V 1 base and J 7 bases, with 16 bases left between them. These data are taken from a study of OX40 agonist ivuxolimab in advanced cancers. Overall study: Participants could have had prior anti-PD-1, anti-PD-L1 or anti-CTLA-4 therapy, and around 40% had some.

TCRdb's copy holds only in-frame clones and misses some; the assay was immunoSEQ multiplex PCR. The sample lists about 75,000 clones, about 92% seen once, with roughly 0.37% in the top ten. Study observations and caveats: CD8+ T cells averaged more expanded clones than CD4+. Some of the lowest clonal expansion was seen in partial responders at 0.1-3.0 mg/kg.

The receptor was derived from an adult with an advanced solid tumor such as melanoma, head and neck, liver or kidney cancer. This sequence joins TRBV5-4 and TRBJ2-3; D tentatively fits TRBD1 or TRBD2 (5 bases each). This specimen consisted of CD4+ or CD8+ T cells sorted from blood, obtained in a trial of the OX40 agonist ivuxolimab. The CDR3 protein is CASSLKGRERYTQYF. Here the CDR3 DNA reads TGTGCCAGCAGCTTGAAGGGCAGGGAGAGGTATACGCAGTATTTT.